This passage covers 8 T cell receptor beta chains from one sample sequenced in a study of human versus mouse CDR3 diversity and MHC coevolution. Profiling relied on immunoSEQ multiplex PCR, and the TCRdb table lists in-frame clones only, not all of them. This sample has tens of thousands of clones; around 95% occur once, and the top ten carry more than 1.1%. Sequencing was performed on naive CD4+ T cells from blood. Specified subset: CD45RO-negative CD62L-positive naive CD4 T cells. These TCRs come from a person aged 25-75 years in good health.

This chain joins TRBV18 and TRBJ1-1; TRBD1 aligns across 8 bases. Germline V gene sequence: CDR1 KGHSH, CDR2 LQKENI. This CDR3 is 11 amino acids long. V lost 3 bases, J lost 11 bases, and 2 bases stayed unmatched. The DNA for the CDR3 is TGTGCCAGCTCACCGGACAGGGAGGCTTTCTTT. Translated, it gives CASSPDREAFF.

V usage is TRBV7-9 and J usage is TRBJ1-1; TRBD1 might be the D (6 bases). This CDR3 comprises 13 residues. The V gene's germline CDR1 is SEHNR and CDR2 FQNEAQ (reference sequence). The ends were cut back, 5 bases at V and 3 bases at J, with 10 bases in the middle. The DNA of the CDR3 is TGTGCCAGCAGCCTGGACAGAGACACTGAAGCTTTCTTT. Encoded protein: CASSLDRDTEAFF.

The rearrangement links TRBV19 to TRBJ1-1; D unresolved. This CDR3 is 13 amino acids long. CDR1 LNHDA and CDR2 SQIVND come from the germline V gene (reference sequence). Trimming cost V 5 bases and J 0 bases, with 7 bases left between them. CDR3 residues: CASSPQLNTEAFF. The DNA of the CDR3 is TGTGCCAGTAGTCCACAGTTGAACACTGAAGCTTTCTTT.

The CDR3, as DNA: TGTGCCAGCGGACCGGGGGACGTAGGGTATGGCTACACCTTC. Its protein is CASGPGDVGYGYTF. The chain combines TRBV27 with TRBJ1-2; D perhaps matches TRBD1 (5 bases). Trimming removed 8 bases from V and 5 bases from J, with 18 bases in between. This CDR3 spans 14 amino acids. Per germline, CDR1 MNHEY and CDR2 SMNVEV (reference sequence).

This chain links TRBV5-1 with TRBJ2-4; D is unresolved. The germline V gene has CDR1 SGHRS and CDR2 YFSETQ. The CDR3 loop spans 15 amino acids. The germline V and J ends were trimmed by 4 bases and 1 base, with 12 bases remaining between them. The CDR3 DNA reads TGCGCCAGCAGCGGAGTGGCGGAGGCCAAAAACATTCAGTACTTC. Amino acids: CASSGVAEAKNIQYF.

The genes are TRBV28 and TRBJ2-7; D may be TRBD2 (6 bases). CDR3 length equals 12 residues. Trimming removed 6 bases at V and 6 bases at J, with 12 bases between. Germline lookup yields CDR1 MDHEN and CDR2 SYDVKM. The CDR3 loop reads CASSETRGEQYF. The DNA of the CDR3 is TGTGCCAGCAGCGAGACTAGGGGCGAGCAGTACTTC.

The chain links TRBV7-2 to TRBJ2-7; D might be TRBD1 (6 bases). Trimming took 5 bases from V and 1 from J, leaving 12 bases between them. In germline, CDR1 is SGHTA, CDR2 FQGNSA. The CDR3 length is 14 residues. The CDR3 sequence: CASSPGQYSYEQYF. The CDR3 nucleotides read TGTGCCAGCAGCCCCGGACAGTATTCCTACGAGCAGTACTTC.

The chain links TRBV19 to TRBJ1-6, with D possibly matching TRBD1 (6 bases). The CDR3 is 16 amino acids. In germline, CDR1 is LNHDA, CDR2 SQIVND (reference sequence). The ends were cut back, 3 bases at V and 10 bases at J, with 19 bases in the middle. The CDR3 bases are TGTGCCAGTAGTATGGAAGGCCACCAGGGGACCTCACCCCTCCACTTT. It translates to CASSMEGHQGTSPLHF. Full variable domain (outside the CDR3, taken from reference TRBV19 and TRBJ1-6): DGGITQSPKYLFRKEGQNVTLSCEQNLNHDAMYWYRQDPGQGLRLIYYSQIVNDFQKGDIAEGYSVSREKKESFPLTVTSAQKNPTAFYLCASSMEGHQGTSPLHFGNGTRLTVT.